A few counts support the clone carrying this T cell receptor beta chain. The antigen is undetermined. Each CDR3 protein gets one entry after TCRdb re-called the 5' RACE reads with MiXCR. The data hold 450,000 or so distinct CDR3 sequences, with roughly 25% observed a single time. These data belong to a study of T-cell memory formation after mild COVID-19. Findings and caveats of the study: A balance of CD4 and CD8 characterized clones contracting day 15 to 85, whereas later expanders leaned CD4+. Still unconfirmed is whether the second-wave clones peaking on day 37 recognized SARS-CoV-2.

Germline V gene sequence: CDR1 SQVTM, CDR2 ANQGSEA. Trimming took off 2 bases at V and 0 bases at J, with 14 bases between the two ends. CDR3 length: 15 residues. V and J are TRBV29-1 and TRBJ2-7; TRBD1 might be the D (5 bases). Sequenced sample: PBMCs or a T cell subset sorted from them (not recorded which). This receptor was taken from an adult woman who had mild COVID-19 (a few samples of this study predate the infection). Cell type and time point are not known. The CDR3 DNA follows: TGCAGCGTTGAAATGGGGCAGTCTAGCTCCTACGAGCAGTACTTC. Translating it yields CSVEMGQSSSYEQYF.